This T cell receptor (beta chain) was recovered during a study of blood T cell repertoires in COVID-19 (dated by TCRdb to the early 2020s). Background for the entire study: Samples from collaborators originated in the United States, Italy and Spain and spanned both the acute and convalescent phases of COVID-19. The dataset comprised deeply sampled blood TCRbeta repertoires from subjects exposed to, actively infected with, or recovered from COVID-19. The sample metadata nearly always contained a de-identified subject ID, COVID-19 status, age in years and sex. The material from the prospective study consisted of cDNA or gDNA derived from T cells, B-cell-depleted T cells, or PBMCs. A freely available public database, intended as a resource for researchers studying the immune response to SARS-CoV-2, is where the repertoires were released. Where HLA class I and class II types were available, the types were taken from metadata supplied by the sample provider, not from assay-based typing. Samples were obtained from the ongoing ImmuneRACE study (first 160 participants) and from some 1,200 subjects provided by 6 global collaborators. The investigation overall reported the following: Clinical and demographic metadata were provided uncurated, with the amount varying by source and participant.

TCRbeta CDR3 regions were amplified from genomic DNA by means of the immunoSEQ Assay, a bias-controlled multiplex PCR. The original methods were these. Nucleated cell counts per sample were estimated from amplification of reference gene primers within the assay. To quantify the absolute abundance of each unique TCRbeta CDR3 rearrangement, sequence reads were collapsed and filtered. For each sample, productive Simpson clonality was calculated by taking the square root of Simpson's diversity index across productive rearrangements. Held by TCRdb, this immuneACCESS table contains in-frame sequences only and omits some clones. Under half of the omission traces to an unresolved V gene where checked; the cause of the rest is unknown. V and J calls and clone size are copied from that table; D and trimming were computed from the DNA. The sample table contains fewer than 350,000 clones; only one count was recorded for around nine tenths of them. The top ten constitute 6% to 7% of the sample.

Enrolling through a virtual design, the prospective study's participants ranged in age from roughly 18 to 100 years and lived across approximately 25 United States geographic areas. In the prospective study, cohorts were assigned on the basis of participant-reported clinical history obtained from a screening survey and a study questionnaire. For ImmuneRACE Cohort 3, a participant was defined as recovered based on two consecutive negative NP/OP PCR tests, clearance by a healthcare professional, or resolution of symptoms. Mobile phlebotomists in the prospective study collected whole blood, serum and a nasopharyngeal or oropharyngeal swab from every participant. Participants in the prospective study had the option to provide additional blood draws and questionnaires over a 2-month period. Before DNA extraction, blood samples from the prospective study were shipped at room temperature or frozen. Comment on this clone: No cognate antigen has been identified for it. Germline is not matched at one junction end, which may reflect a read error.

From a lookup of the germline V gene (reference sequence), CDR1 and CDR2 are SSHAT and FNYEAQ. The cysteine opens and the phenylalanine closes a CDR3 of 13 amino acids. Kept here is only the CDR3 DNA, which spans 39 bases and is read in frame from base 1. This clonotype was obtained from a woman aged 35 to 49 who had recovered from COVID-19. This chain is built from TRBV7-7 and TRBJ2-5, with 8 middle bases fitting TRBD1. Sequencing was carried out using PBMCs or T cells enriched from blood (not recorded which). The CDR3 protein sequence reads: CASSSGQGGTQYF. DNA sequence: TGTGCTAGCAGCTCAGGACAGGGCGGGACCCAGTACTTC.